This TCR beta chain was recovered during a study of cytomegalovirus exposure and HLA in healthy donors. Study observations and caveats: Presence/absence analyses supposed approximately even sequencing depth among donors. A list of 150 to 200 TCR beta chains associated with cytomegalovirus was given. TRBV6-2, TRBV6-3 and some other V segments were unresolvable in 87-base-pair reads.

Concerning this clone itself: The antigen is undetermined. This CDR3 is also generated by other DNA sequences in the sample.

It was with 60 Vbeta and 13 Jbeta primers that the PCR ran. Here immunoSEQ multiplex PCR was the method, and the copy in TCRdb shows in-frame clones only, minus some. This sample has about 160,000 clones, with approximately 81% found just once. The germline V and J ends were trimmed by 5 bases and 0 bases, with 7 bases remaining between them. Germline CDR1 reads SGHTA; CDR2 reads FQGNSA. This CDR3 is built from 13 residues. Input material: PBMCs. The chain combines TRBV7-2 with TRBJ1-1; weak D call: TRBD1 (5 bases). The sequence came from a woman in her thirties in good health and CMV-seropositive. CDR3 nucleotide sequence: TGTGCCAGCAGCGGACATTTGAACACTGAAGCTTTCTTT. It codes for CASSGHLNTEAFF.